This entry describes one TCR beta chain. Its antigen is still unknown. CDR3 size: 14 residues. In germline, CDR1 is SGDLS, CDR2 YYNGEE. Trimming pared 0 bases from V and 4 bases from J, leaving 10 bases between. Naive CD8 populations comprised CD45RO-negative cells positively selected for CCR7, excluding terminally differentiated effector memory CD45RA+ cells. This entry comes from a study of shared clonotypes between healthy human individuals. The repertoire was sequenced with immunoSEQ multiplex PCR; TCRdb's copy has only in-frame clones and lacks some. The repertoire holds hundreds of thousands of clones, with 95% as singletons. Broader study findings: It was the non-shared clonotypes that had lower generation probabilities than clonotypes shared by all four donors. Blood was the sole source, and tissue repertoires probably differ.

Input material: naive CD8+ T cells sorted from blood. V usage is TRBV9 and J usage is TRBJ1-2, with D perhaps TRBD1 (6 bases). This sequence originates from a woman aged 30 to 39 in good health. In nucleotides, the CDR3 is TGTGCCAGCAGCGTAGATCTAGGGGGCTATGGCTACACCTTC. Translating it yields CASSVDLGGYGYTF.